This T cell receptor beta chain was obtained from a study of T cells in Graves' hyperthyroidism and ophthalmopathy (dated by TCRdb to the late 2010s). The study in broad terms: Peripheral blood was collected at initial diagnosis, before any treatment. To identify distinguishing TCR V-J signatures, a discovery cohort of some 100 patients was used, comprising 40 to 45 with Graves' ophthalmopathy and 57 with stable Graves' hyperthyroidism. Prospective prediction of ophthalmopathy was tested in an independent validation cohort consisting of 18 to 20 hyperthyroidism patients and 15 or so patients who later progressed to ophthalmopathy. The 100 discovery patients were randomly split 7:3 into training and test sets. The study also compared thyroid tissue and blood T-cell repertoires from about 6 Graves' hyperthyroidism patients. Following sampling, methimazole starting at 30 mg daily was given to hyperthyroidism patients, and high-dose intravenous methylprednisolone was given to ophthalmopathy patients. According to the paper, TCR Vbeta CDR3 sequencing was carried out on approximately 140 peripheral blood samples, which came from approximately 43 ophthalmopathy, approximately 78 hyperthyroidism and some 17 progressor patients.

The hyperthyroidism patients were between 18 and 65 years old and newly diagnosed, with a disease duration of less than 2 months. Any patient with an uncontrolled infection, another autoimmune disease, pregnancy or lactation was excluded. Diagnoses relied on clinical symptoms, serum thyroxine and TRAb, thyroid ultrasound and orbital computed tomography. For progressor patients, blood was drawn at the first diagnosis of hyperthyroidism, before any ophthalmopathy symptoms had appeared. Ficoll-Paque density gradient centrifugation was used to isolate PBMCs from around 9.1 ml of fresh peripheral blood. Progressor patients were defined as those initially diagnosed with Graves' hyperthyroidism in whom ophthalmopathy developed during follow-up. Trizol reagent was used to extract total RNA, and RNA quality was then checked on an Agilent 2100 Bioanalyzer. V and J are trimmed by 5 bases and 3 bases, and the gene matches miss 6 bases of the junction. From the cysteine through the phenylalanine, the CDR3 covers 15 amino acids. The read is trimmed to its CDR3 DNA, 45 bases read in frame from base 1. According to the germline V gene (reference sequence), CDR1 reads LNHDA and CDR2 reads SQIVND.

The TCR beta CDR3 regions were amplified from RNA transcripts. The TCR CDR3 was subjected to a first round of RT-PCR using the HTBI primer set and the Qiagen OneStep RT-PCR kit. Libraries were constructed in a second round of multiplex PCR, after which size selection and purification were carried out. Sequencing of the libraries was done on an Illumina HiSeq2000 using paired-end 100 bp reads. The study's own analysis went as follows. Raw data were processed with SOAPnuke, discarding reads with adapters, uncalled bases, mean Phred below 15, or no exact constant-primer or identifier match. COPE v1.2.5 was used to merge high-quality paired reads, and clonotypes were defined as unique nucleotide sequences. MiTCR v1.1 was used to align clonotypes to the IMGT TRBV, TRBD and TRBJ reference segments. The analysis included only V-J combinations with a frequency above 0.0001, which together covered more than 99% of the repertoires. A TCS score was defined as the ratio of F50 (clonal expansion) to E x V (chaos), with BLOSUM62-based TCRdist applied between CDR3 peptides within each V-J. Welch's t-statistics and random forest reduced around 520 V-J features to 13, which were used in a naive Bayes classifier (R e1071). TCRdb redid the processing of the public reads, applying fastp at Q25 and MiXCR, and retained in-frame beta chains. Rows with one shared CDR3 protein collapse into an entry with the most common genes and DNA. In this record, the V and J calls reflect TCRdb's handling and not the investigators' own analysis. For this sample there are some 600,000 distinct CDR3 sequences; about 15% appear just once. The ten largest clones capture roughly 5.7% of the sample.

This clonotype was seen ten or more times. The antigen it binds to is not known. Within one base of it there is no much larger clone, and no base qualities were kept. What the authors observed across the whole study: In validation, progression to ophthalmopathy was predicted by the model with 70.59% sensitivity and 72.22% specificity, a median of approximately 6.5 months before onset. No statistical method was used to fix the sample size in advance, and group allocation was not hidden from the investigators. Ophthalmopathy was separated from stable hyperthyroidism by a 13 V-J signature model, with about 88% sensitivity and roughly 81% specificity obtained in cross-validation and 80%/75% obtained in testing. Most expanded thyroid clonotypes (frequency above 0.001) were also found in blood, which suggests that blood repertoires may mirror thyroid immune responses.

The receptor was isolated from a woman in her twenties or thirties with Graves' hyperthyroidism that later progressed to Graves' ophthalmopathy. The rearrangement combines TRBV19 with TRBJ2-3, with 9 junctional bases fitting TRBD2. Source material: blood. The CDR3 in this case is CASSPRREGTDTQYF. The nucleotide sequence is given as TGTGCCAGTAGTCCCAGGCGGGAGGGGACAGATACGCAGTATTTT.